The source of this TCR beta chain is a study of cytomegalovirus exposure and HLA in healthy donors. About the research overall: Around 85 million unique TCR sequences came from HLA-typed donors in an early release.

CDR3 length: 13 residues. V gave up 2 bases and J gave up 15 bases; unmatched junction bases: 7. The germline V gene encodes CDR1 MGHDK and CDR2 SYGVNS. Worth noting for this clone: Antigen: not known.

The primer mix had 60 Vbeta and 13 Jbeta primers. Some clones are missing from TCRdb's copy, which holds only in-frame ones; the method was immunoSEQ multiplex PCR. The repertoire has approximately 100,000 clones, more than 75% of them found once; the top ten carry approximately 2%. General study findings and limits: The study listed under 200 cytomegalovirus-associated TCR beta chains. Later analysis found that TCR beta chains associated with HLA were more clonally expanded than other, equally common chains.

The sample comprised PBMCs. The TCR originated in a middle-aged woman in good health and CMV-seronegative. The chain is built from TRBV25-1 and TRBJ2-1; the match to TRBD2 covers 10 bases. The CDR3 sequence is CASSEDQREGRFF. For the CDR3, the DNA is TGTGCCAGCAGTGAAGATCAGCGGGAGGGCAGGTTCTTC.